A selection of T cell receptor beta chains follows, all from one sample in a study of T-cell reconstitution after alpha-beta-depleted transplantation in children. TCRdb re-called the PCR reads through MiXCR, storing one row per CDR3 protein. The sample consists of fewer than 700,000 distinct CDR3 sequences, 10% to 15% of them appearing once. Material: PBMCs, mostly from graft donor cells, obtained 360 days after TCRalphabeta/CD19-depleted stem cell transplant. The source is a male patient younger than 18 who had a stem cell transplant for acute myeloid leukemia, so the T cells may come from the graft donor. Both conserved end residues are part of each CDR3. A D gene is named only where the DNA matches it firmly. Not every row has a clone size; where given, it reads once, few, many or a size class.

D: TRBD2
size: NA
V: TRBV20-1
J: TRBJ2-7
CDR3: CSARDRSGGYYEQYF
DNA: TGCAGTGCTAGAGATCGAAGCGGGGGCTACTACGAGCAGTACTTC

D: TRBD1
size: NA
V: TRBV7-9
J: TRBJ2-5
CDR3: CASSTDRAETQYF
DNA: TGTGCCAGCAGCACGGACAGGGCAGAGACCCAGTACTTC

D: NA
size: few
V: TRBV7-9
J: TRBJ2-7
CDR3: CTSSNTGRTYEQYF
DNA: TGCACCAGCAGCAACACGGGACGGACCTACGAGCAGTACTTC

D: TRBD1
size: NA
V: TRBV5-4
J: TRBJ2-2
CDR3: CASRPDRGFLFF
DNA: TGTGCCAGCAGACCGGACAGGGGTTTCCTGTTTTTT

D: TRBD2
size: few
V: TRBV7-3
J: TRBJ2-3
CDR3: CASSQSGGLTDTQYF
DNA: TGTGCCAGCAGCCAGAGCGGGGGACTCACAGATACGCAGTATTTT

D: TRBD1
size: NA
V: TRBV27
J: TRBJ2-2
CDR3: CASSYGQGSGELFF
DNA: TGTGCCAGCAGTTATGGACAGGGCTCCGGGGAGCTGTTTTTT

D: NA
size: many
V: TRBV15
J: TRBJ2-5
CDR3: CATSIKETQYF
DNA: TGTGCCACCAGCATCAAGGAGACCCAGTACTTC

D: NA
size: medium-sized
V: TRBV28
J: TRBJ1-1
CDR3: CASSRALRGTEAFF
DNA: TGTGCCAGCAGTCGGGCCCTCAGGGGCACTGAAGCTTTCTTT

D: NA
size: many
V: TRBV10-3
J: TRBJ2-1
CDR3: CAITNGGWNEQFF
DNA: TGTGCCATCACCAACGGGGGATGGAATGAGCAGTTCTTC

D: NA
size: many
V: TRBV18
J: TRBJ2-4
CDR3: CASSPPTVATKAKNIQYF
DNA: TGTGCCAGCTCACCACCGACAGTGGCTACCAAAGCCAAAAACATTCAGTACTTC

D: NA
size: NA
V: TRBV29-1
J: TRBJ2-7
CDR3: CSVNKGGGPGAYEQYF
DNA: TGCAGCGTTAACAAAGGTGGAGGGCCCGGGGCCTACGAGCAGTACTTC

D: TRBD2
size: NA
V: TRBV4-3
J: TRBJ2-1
CDR3: CASSQGTSGNYNEQFF
DNA: TGCGCCAGCAGCCAGGGGACTAGCGGGAACTACAATGAGCAGTTCTTC

D: NA
size: NA
V: TRBV24-1
J: TRBJ2-5
CDR3: CATSDLWPGAQYF
DNA: TGTGCCACCAGTGATTTGTGGCCGGGGGCCCAGTACTTC

D: NA
size: many
V: TRBV5-1
J: TRBJ2-7
CDR3: CASSLEGHPAHEQYF
DNA: TGCGCCAGCAGCTTGGAAGGGCATCCCGCCCACGAGCAGTACTTC

D: TRBD2
size: many
V: TRBV29-1
J: TRBJ2-1
CDR3: CSARTSGSYNEQFF
DNA: TGCAGCGCCAGGACTAGCGGGTCGTACAATGAGCAGTTCTTC

D: TRBD2
size: many
V: TRBV6-2/TRBV6-3
J: TRBJ2-5
CDR3: CASNPRTSGRGETQYF
DNA: TGTGCCAGCAATCCGAGGACTAGCGGGAGAGGGGAGACCCAGTACTTC

D: TRBD1
size: NA
V: TRBV20-1
J: TRBJ1-1
CDR3: CSAPPGGAQGEAFF
DNA: TGCAGTGCTCCCCCAGGGGGCGCCCAGGGTGAAGCTTTCTTT

D: NA
size: many
V: TRBV12-3/TRBV12-4
J: TRBJ1-2
CDR3: CASSPTANYGYTF
DNA: TGTGCCAGCAGCCCCACAGCGAACTATGGCTACACCTTC

D: NA
size: NA
V: TRBV20-1
J: TRBJ2-1
CDR3: CSARTREKGPYNEQFF
DNA: TGCAGTGCTCGCACTAGGGAGAAGGGCCCCTACAATGAGCAGTTCTTC

D: TRBD2
size: NA
V: TRBV5-1
J: TRBJ2-3
CDR3: CASSLESGRTDTQYF
DNA: TGCGCCAGCAGCTTGGAAAGCGGGAGGACAGATACGCAGTATTTT

D: TRBD1
size: few
V: TRBV12-3/TRBV12-4
J: TRBJ1-5
CDR3: CASSLGQAGNQPQHF
DNA: TGTGCCAGCAGCCTCGGACAGGCCGGCAATCAGCCCCAGCATTTT

D: NA
size: few
V: TRBV4-3
J: TRBJ2-1
CDR3: CASSQGPTPNEQFF
DNA: TGCGCCAGCAGCCAAGGGCCCACCCCCAATGAGCAGTTCTTC

D: NA
size: few
V: TRBV6-1
J: TRBJ2-3
CDR3: CASSPTGLTDTQYF
DNA: TGTGCCAGCAGCCCCACAGGCCTCACAGATACGCAGTATTTT

D: NA
size: NA
V: TRBV7-2
J: TRBJ2-3
CDR3: CASRISGLGTDTQYF
DNA: TGTGCCAGCAGAATCTCGGGACTTGGCACAGATACGCAGTATTTT

D: TRBD2
size: few
V: TRBV20-1
J: TRBJ2-1
CDR3: CSARGLAGGNSYNEQFF
DNA: TGCAGTGCTAGAGGACTAGCGGGAGGGAACTCCTACAATGAGCAGTTCTTC

D: NA
size: NA
V: TRBV6-5
J: TRBJ1-1
CDR3: CASSYRRGPGLNTEAFF
DNA: TGTGCCAGCAGTTACAGAAGGGGACCGGGTTTGAACACTGAAGCTTTCTTT

D: NA
size: few
V: TRBV20-1
J: TRBJ1-4
CDR3: CSAGGTASSVLFF
DNA: TGCAGTGCTGGCGGGACCGCGAGCAGCGTACTGTTTTTT

D: NA
size: NA
V: TRBV5-1
J: TRBJ2-7
CDR3: CASSLLGHRDYEQYF
DNA: TGCGCCAGCAGCTTATTGGGACACCGGGATTACGAGCAGTACTTC

D: NA
size: few
V: TRBV7-2
J: TRBJ2-7
CDR3: CASSISLSGQIYEQYF
DNA: TGTGCCAGCAGCATATCTCTTTCGGGACAAATCTACGAGCAGTACTTC

D: NA
size: many
V: TRBV29-1
J: TRBJ1-1
CDR3: CSVPTGNTEAFF
DNA: TGCAGCGTCCCGACAGGGAACACTGAAGCTTTCTTT

D: NA
size: few
V: TRBV28
J: TRBJ2-7
CDR3: CASTRPWSSGYTYEQYF
DNA: TGTGCCAGCACCCGACCCTGGTCAAGCGGGTACACCTACGAGCAGTACTTC

D: NA
size: few
V: TRBV12-3/TRBV12-4
J: TRBJ2-1
CDR3: CASRFRGYWGGINEQFF
DNA: TGTGCCAGCAGATTTAGGGGATATTGGGGGGGCATCAATGAGCAGTTCTTC

D: TRBD2
size: few
V: TRBV5-6
J: TRBJ2-5
CDR3: CASTLAGVRETQYF
DNA: TGTGCCAGCACCTTAGCGGGAGTCCGAGAGACCCAGTACTTC

D: TRBD2
size: NA
V: TRBV6-5
J: TRBJ2-5
CDR3: CASSYASGRGVETQYF
DNA: TGTGCCAGCAGTTACGCTAGCGGGAGGGGTGTAGAGACCCAGTACTTC

D: NA
size: NA
V: TRBV6-5
J: TRBJ2-4
CDR3: CASSYRARDPKNIQYF
DNA: TGTGCCAGCAGTTACCGGGCCCGGGACCCAAAAAACATTCAGTACTTC

D: NA
size: NA
V: TRBV13
J: TRBJ2-1
CDR3: CASSSPLVPGRGQFF
DNA: TGTGCCAGCAGCTCACCCCTTGTGCCGGGGAGAGGCCAGTTCTTC

D: TRBD1
size: few
V: TRBV25-1
J: TRBJ2-1
CDR3: CASPRTGANEQFF
DNA: TGTGCCAGCCCAAGGACAGGCGCGAATGAGCAGTTCTTC

D: TRBD2
size: NA
V: TRBV25-1
J: TRBJ2-4
CDR3: CASSEGTGTSGRANIQYF
DNA: TGTGCCAGCAGTGAAGGGACCGGGACTAGCGGGAGGGCGAACATTCAGTACTTC

D: TRBD1
size: few
V: TRBV24-1
J: TRBJ2-2
CDR3: CATSDLPGQGWTGELFF
DNA: TGTGCCACCAGTGATCTGCCCGGACAGGGATGGACCGGGGAGCTGTTTTTT

D: NA
size: many
V: TRBV6-2/TRBV6-3
J: TRBJ1-2
CDR3: CASSYSSGDGYTF
DNA: TGTGCCAGCAGTTACTCCAGCGGGGATGGCTACACCTTC

D: NA
size: NA
V: TRBV20-1
J: TRBJ2-3
CDR3: CSARGDSSPDTQYF
DNA: TGCAGTGCTAGAGGGGACTCCTCCCCAGATACGCAGTATTTT

D: NA
size: few
V: TRBV29-1
J: TRBJ1-2
CDR3: CSVLGSPSYGYTF
DNA: TGCAGCGTGCTGGGGTCCCCTAGCTATGGCTACACCTTC

D: NA
size: many
V: TRBV5-1
J: TRBJ2-7
CDR3: CASSLRHSYEQYF
DNA: TGCGCCAGCAGCTTGCGTCATTCCTACGAGCAGTACTTC

D: NA
size: few
V: TRBV7-9
J: TRBJ1-2
CDR3: CASSSGLDYGYTF
DNA: TGTGCCAGCAGCTCGGGACTCGACTATGGCTACACCTTC

D: TRBD2
size: many
V: TRBV29-1
J: TRBJ2-7
CDR3: CSVRPIAGGRYEQYF
DNA: TGCAGCGTTCGTCCGATAGCGGGAGGAAGGTACGAGCAGTACTTC

D: NA
size: many
V: TRBV29-1
J: TRBJ2-7
CDR3: CSVEGGEATPYEQYF
DNA: TGCAGCGTTGAAGGGGGGGAGGCCACCCCCTACGAGCAGTACTTC

D: NA
size: few
V: TRBV20-1
J: TRBJ1-1
CDR3: CRGFWGDWTNTEAFF
DNA: TGCAGGGGTTTTTGGGGGGACTGGACGAACACTGAAGCTTTCTTT

D: NA
size: few
V: TRBV28
J: TRBJ2-2
CDR3: CATKRGELFF
DNA: TGTGCCACCAAGCGGGGGGAGCTGTTTTTT

D: TRBD2
size: NA
V: TRBV20-1
J: TRBJ2-1
CDR3: CSARGPGTSSYNEQFF
DNA: TGCAGTGCTAGAGGCCCCGGGACTAGCTCCTACAATGAGCAGTTCTTC

D: TRBD1
size: few
V: TRBV6-2/TRBV6-3
J: TRBJ2-6
CDR3: CASSLWTGPTGANVLTF
DNA: TGTGCCAGCAGTCTTTGGACAGGCCCAACTGGGGCCAACGTCCTGACTTTC

D: TRBD1
size: NA
V: TRBV29-1
J: TRBJ1-3
CDR3: CSIDRGNTIYF
DNA: TGCAGCATCGACAGGGGGAACACCATATATTTT

D: TRBD1
size: NA
V: TRBV19
J: TRBJ1-4
CDR3: CASSIWTGERKLFF
DNA: TGTGCCAGTAGTATTTGGACAGGGGAACGGAAACTGTTTTTT

D: NA
size: NA
V: TRBV18
J: TRBJ1-1
CDR3: CASSPRTKKLNTEAFF
DNA: TGTGCCAGCTCGCCCCGCACCAAGAAACTGAACACTGAAGCTTTCTTT

D: NA
size: NA
V: TRBV25-1
J: TRBJ2-7
CDR3: CASSEGNGAYEQYF
DNA: TGTGCCAGCAGTGAAGGAAACGGAGCCTACGAGCAGTACTTC

D: NA
size: NA
V: TRBV11-2
J: TRBJ1-3
CDR3: CASSLFGMGNTIYF
DNA: TGTGCCAGCAGCTTGTTCGGCATGGGAAACACCATATATTTT

D: NA
size: many
V: TRBV28
J: TRBJ2-7
CDR3: CASSFYARDGYNEQYF
DNA: TGTGCCAGCAGTTTCTACGCCCGGGACGGTTACAACGAGCAGTACTTC

D: NA
size: NA
V: TRBV12-3/TRBV12-4
J: TRBJ2-3
CDR3: CASSLDKRAWGTDTQYF
DNA: TGTGCCAGCAGTTTAGACAAGCGGGCCTGGGGCACAGATACGCAGTATTTT